What follows are 20 T cell receptor beta chains derived from one specimen sequenced in a study of vaccination effects on CD4 cells after COVID-19. Before sequencing, viral peptide pools were used by the ViraFEST assay to expand antigen-specific CD4+ T cells. With 9 to 11 days of culture completed, CD4+ T cells were isolated. Vaccinees lacked prior SARS-CoV-2 infection and tested negative for nucleocapsid antibodies. Their recognized antigens are unknown. TCRdb's copy holds only in-frame clones and misses some; the assay was immunoSEQ multiplex PCR. The table shows over 55,000 clones, with approximately 75% occurring only once. This sample comprised CD4+ T cells from PBMCs cultured with HCoV-OC43 spike peptides, obtained before COVID-19 vaccination. Regarding subset: HCoV-OC43 spike overlapping peptide pool stimulation. These receptors were obtained from a human donor who received a COVID-19 vaccine.

Concerning this clone itself: In the same sample, other DNA sequences code for this CDR3. The chain links TRBV7-2 to TRBJ2-5; 8 nucleotides line up with TRBD2. Looked up from germline, CDR1 is SGHTA and CDR2 is FQGNSA. The V segment lost 3 bases and the J segment 4 bases; nucleotides outside the gene matches: 4. CDR3 length equals 14 residues. CDR3 sequence reads: CASSLAGGGETQYF. CDR3 nucleotide sequence: TGTGCCAGCAGCTTGGCGGGGGGCGGAGAGACCCAGTACTTC. The full variable domain, with the rest looked up from reference TRBV7-2 and TRBJ2-5, is GAGVSQSPSNKVTEKGKDVELRCDPISGHTALYWYRQSLGQGLEFLIYFQGNSAPDKSGLPSDRFSAERTGGSVSTLTIQRTQQEDSAVYLCASSLAGGGETQYFGPGTRLLVL.

The table lists this clone with a few counts. CDR3 protein: CASSLQGSVNTGELFF. The CDR3 DNA reads as TGTGCCAGCAGTTTACAGGGGTCGGTGAACACCGGGGAGCTGTTTTTT. The V and J genes are TRBV2 and TRBJ2-2; 7 bases fit TRBD1. Germline V gene data show CDR1 as SNHLY and CDR2 as FYNNEI. With 5 bases clipped from V and 1 base from J, the junction kept 7 bases outside the gene matches. The CDR3 has 16 amino acids.

The chain couples TRBV6-5 to TRBJ2-7; the D gene is possibly TRBD2 (5 bases). Germline loops: CDR1 MNHEY, CDR2 SVGAGI. This CDR3 region has 13 residues. Trimming took 7 bases from V and 3 from J, leaving 13 bases between them. CDR3: CASKRELGYEQYV. CDR3 in DNA: TGTGCCAGCAAAAGGGAGTTGGGCTACGAGCAGTACGTC.

CDR3 sequence (DNA): TGTGCCAGCAGCTTGAGCGGGGGTGAGCAGTTCTTC. Its protein product is CASSLSGGEQFF. This sequence joins TRBV7-9 and TRBJ2-1; TRBD2 matches 8 bases. CDR1 and CDR2 from the germline V gene are SEHNR and FQNEAQ (reference sequence). V lost 3 bases to trimming and J lost 9 bases; unmatched junction nucleotides: 1. The CDR3 has 12 amino acids.

The CDR3 loop is CSASEGSGSGYQPQHF. DNA of the CDR3: TGCAGTGCTAGTGAGGGATCGGGGTCAGGGTATCAGCCCCAGCATTTT. The genes are TRBV20-1 and TRBJ1-5, with D maybe TRBD1 (5 bases). The V end lost 3 bases, the J end lost 5 bases, and 20 bases lay between the germline ends. The germline CDR1 and CDR2 sequences are DFQATT and SNEGSKA (reference sequence). This CDR3 is built from 16 residues.

The chain uses TRBV11-1 and TRBJ2-2; D unclear. V was cut by 2 bases and J by 5 bases, with 3 bases left in between. This CDR3 is built from 12 residues. Per germline, CDR1 SGHAT and CDR2 FQDESV (reference sequence). The CDR3 reads CASSLQTGELFF. The CDR3 DNA reads TGTGCCAGCAGCTTACAGACCGGGGAGCTGTTTTTT.

The V call is TRBV18, the J call TRBJ1-1; TRBD1 is a possible D gene (5 bases). V lost 5 bases to trimming and J lost 4 bases, with 17 bases between them. This CDR3 has 15 amino acids. Germline V gene sequence: CDR1 KGHSH, CDR2 LQKENI. CDR3 DNA sequence: TGTGCCAGCTCATTCCTCAGTGCGGGGGGCACTGAAGCTTTCTTT. It yields the protein CASSFLSAGGTEAFF. The whole variable domain, filled in from reference TRBV18 and TRBJ1-1, reads NAGVMQNPRHLVRRRGQEARLRCSPMKGHSHVYWYRQLPEEGLKFMVYLQKENIIDESGMPKERFSAEFPKEGPSILRIQQVVRGDSAAYFCASSFLSAGGTEAFFGQGTRLTVV.

V usage is TRBV28 and J usage is TRBJ2-7, with 9 nucleotides matching TRBD1. The CDR3 length is 18 residues. Trimming took 1 base from V and 6 from J; bases not matched to a gene: 16. Germline V gives CDR1 MDHEN, CDR2 SYDVKM. CDR3 nucleotides: TGTGCCAGCAGTTTATTCCGAGGACAGGGGACCCCTTCCCTCGAGCAGTACGTC. The encoded protein is CASSLFRGQGTPSLEQYV.

V usage is TRBV6-6 and J usage is TRBJ2-7; 9 bases align to TRBD1. With V trimmed by 6 bases and J by 2 bases, 8 bases remained unmatched. Germline V gene lookup returns CDR1 MNHNY and CDR2 SVGAGI (reference sequence). The CDR3 totals 15 residues. The CDR3 sequence: CASRPTGTGTYEQYV. DNA for the CDR3: TGTGCCAGCAGGCCTACCGGGACAGGGACCTACGAGCAGTACGTC.

This clone has a single count. V is TRBV2 and J is TRBJ2-5; 8 nucleotides match TRBD2. This CDR3 is built from 15 residues. Germline-derived CDR1 and CDR2 are SNHLY and FYNNEI. The V gene end was trimmed by 3 bases and the J gene end by 4 bases; junction bases not matched to a gene: 7. The CDR3 loop reads CASSDSRGGGETQYF. In DNA, the CDR3 is TGTGCCAGCAGTGACAGCCGGGGGGGCGGAGAGACCCAGTACTTC.

The genes are TRBV5-5 and TRBJ1-5; possibly TRBD1 for D (5 bases). This CDR3 spans 17 amino acids. The germline V gene encodes CDR1 SGHKS and CDR2 YYEKEE (reference sequence). V lost 4 bases to trimming and J lost 2 bases, with 19 bases between them. CDR3 sequence: CASSGTTEWVGNQPQHF. CDR3 DNA sequence: TGTGCCAGCAGCGGAACGACAGAGTGGGTCGGCAATCAGCCCCAGCATTTT.

This sequence joins TRBV7-9 and TRBJ2-3; 7 bases line up with TRBD1. The CDR3 runs 18 residues. Germline CDR1 reads SEHNR; CDR2 reads FQNEAQ (reference sequence). Trimming at V came to 0 bases and at J to 0 bases, leaving 9 bases not matched to a gene. CDR3 nucleotides: TGTGCCAGCAGCTTAGCAGGGTCTGACAGGGACAGCACAGATACGCAGTATTTT. Protein: CASSLAGSDRDSTDTQYF.

This clone was recorded once. The chain couples TRBV19 to TRBJ1-5, with 8 nucleotides matching TRBD1. The CDR3 contains 14 residues. V shed 8 bases and J 5 bases; nucleotides not matched to a gene: 8. Germline CDR1 and CDR2: LNHDA and SQIVND (reference sequence). CDR3 coding DNA: TGTGCCAGTGTCAGGACAGGGATGTATCAGCCCCAGCATTTT. Translated, it gives CASVRTGMYQPQHF.

The V and J genes are TRBV20-1 and TRBJ1-4; 11 bases agree with TRBD1. Unmatched junction bases numbered 13, after V lost 3 bases and J lost 7 bases. CDR3 length: 17 amino acids. Germline V gene lookup returns CDR1 DFQATT and CDR2 SNEGSKA (reference sequence). CDR3 nucleotides: TGCAGTGCTAGTTCCCGGGACAGGGGGGCAGTGGGTGAAAAACTGTTTTTT. This sequence encodes CSASSRDRGAVGEKLFF.

The chain carries TRBV27 and TRBJ2-1, with D perhaps TRBD1 (5 bases). Trimming cost V 2 bases and J 3 bases, with 17 bases left between them. CDR1 and CDR2 from the germline V gene are MNHEY and SMNVEV (reference sequence). The CDR3 length is 17 residues. In nucleotides, the CDR3 is TGTGCCAGCAGTTTAGTCCCTACCCAGGGAATCTACAATGAGCAGTTCTTC. It is translated as CASSLVPTQGIYNEQFF.

The V call is TRBV4-1, the J call TRBJ1-1; D uncertain. The CDR3 has 13 amino acids. Trimming stripped 2 bases from V and 3 bases from J, with 7 bases between. Germline V gene lookup returns CDR1 MGHRA and CDR2 YSYEKL. The CDR3 coding sequence is TGCGCCAGCAGCCAAACAAAGGACACTGAAGCTTTCTTT. It is translated as CASSQTKDTEAFF.

The J gene is TRBJ1-1, the V gene TRBV7-9; D remains unclear. This CDR3 has 13 residues. In germline, CDR1 is SEHNR, CDR2 FQNEAQ (reference sequence). Trimming took 6 bases from V and 7 from J, leaving 15 bases between them. The CDR3 loop reads CASRRTTINEAFF. The CDR3 DNA follows: TGTGCCAGCAGGCGAACTACTATTAATGAAGCTTTCTTT.

The chain has TRBV7-2 and TRBJ2-1; no definite D call. The CDR3 is 15 amino acids. Germline CDR1 reads SGHTA; CDR2 reads FQGNSA. V lost 5 bases, J lost 0 bases, and 11 bases lay in between. The CDR3 reads CASSIDSASYNEQFF. CDR3 sequence (DNA): TGTGCCAGCAGCATAGATTCAGCCTCCTACAATGAGCAGTTCTTC.

This chain uses TRBV29-1 with TRBJ2-5, with 7 bases identical to TRBD1. The junction had 6 bases not matched to a gene; V was cut back by 7 bases and J by 4 bases. The V gene's germline CDR1 is SQVTM and CDR2 ANQGSEA. The CDR3 is 12 residues long. The CDR3 nucleotides read TGCAGCGCCAAAGGGGGCGCAGAGACCCAGTACTTC. Translating gives CSAKGGAETQYF. The full variable domain, completed using reference TRBV29-1 and TRBJ2-5, is SAVISQKPSRDICQRGTSLTIQCQVDSQVTMMFWYRQQPGQSLTLIATANQGSEATYESGFVIDKFPISRPNLTFSTLTVSNMSPEDSSIYLCSAKGGAETQYFGPGTRLLVL.

The chain joins TRBV7-3 to TRBJ2-1, with D perhaps TRBD1 or TRBD2 (5 bases each). Germline values: CDR1 SGHTA, CDR2 FQGTGA. This CDR3 region has 15 residues. Trimming cost V 5 bases and J 6 bases, with 17 bases left between them. The CDR3 here is CASSLVPGTSNEQFF. The CDR3 region has the DNA TGTGCCAGCAGCCTGGTTCCGGGGACGAGCAATGAGCAGTTCTTC.